Below, one TCR beta chain is given with its context. The sample holds a few counts of this clonotype. Which antigen it targets is not known. No base-level quality is on record; no much larger clone is a single base apart. The data were obtained in a study of T cells after yellow fever vaccination (dated by TCRdb to between 2018 and 2020). Regarding the study in general: The SMART-Seq v4 Ultra Low Input RNA kit was used to prepare libraries from fractions with low cell numbers. The cohort comprised two healthy male donors, one aged 18 to 29 and one aged 30 to 40 years. Bulk TCR alpha and beta repertoires were sequenced longitudinally to track T-cell clones before and after primary and booster YFV17D yellow fever vaccination. Bulk PBMC replicates and cell subsets were isolated from blood drawn at multiple timepoints before and after both primary and secondary immunization. Study-wide findings and limitations: Compared with the primary T-cell response, the secondary T-cell response was faster but weaker, reaching its peak on day 5 rather than on day 15. A small fraction of clonotypes showed up in both the CD4 and CD8 compartments, probably as a result of convergent recombination. FACS-sorted repertoires could contain abundant contaminating clonotypes from the bulk population, so computational filtering was required. Most clones expanded after primary vaccination were re-detected after the booster (96% of CD4 and 80% to 90% of CD8), suggesting broad memory maintenance. Because the study included only a couple of donors, the extent to which the findings can be generalized is limited.

The sample's treatment or condition label is to be understood as: live attenuated yellow fever vaccine strain. At every blood-draw timepoint, two biological replicates of bulk PBMCs were collected. A standard Ficoll-Paque protocol was used to isolate PBMCs from peripheral blood. TriZol was used to extract RNA from bulk PBMCs, from CD4 and CD8 fractions, and from dextramer-positive and dextramer-negative fractions. At the junction V is shortened by 5 bases and J by 0 bases, with 11 bases in between. The germline V gene supplies CDR1 SGHVS and CDR2 FNYEAQ. The CDR3 measures 15 amino acids from cysteine to phenylalanine. Only the CDR3 part of the read is kept: 45 bases, read in frame from the first base. Synthesis of TCR cDNA relied on 5'RACE template switching, a step that introduced a universal primer site along with unique molecular identifiers. cDNA synthesis was primed from both the TCR alpha and TCR beta constant segments. Library amplification used two PCR steps, and the second PCR step added sample barcodes and sequencing adapters. Libraries were sequenced on Illumina HiSeq 2500 (2x100 bp) or NovaSeq (2x150 bp). Concerning the study's data processing: Reads were demultiplexed and collapsed into UMI consensus sequences with MIGEC, and V(D)J alignment was performed with MiXCR. Clonotypes responding to the vaccine were identified with edgeR on replicate PBMC samples, with the criteria of FDR below 0.01 and a log2 fold change above 5 up to day 15. Each bulk clonotype was labeled CD4 or CD8 based on which sequenced repertoire, CD4 or CD8, contained the clonotype at higher abundance. TCRdb reanalyzed the raw reads on its own, using fastp at Q25 for trimming and MiXCR for clone calling, and kept in-frame beta chains. Entries are consolidated by CDR3 protein sequence, retaining the most common genes and DNA. It is TCRdb's table, rather than the study itself, that gives the V and J calls and clone size. This sample has approximately 600,000 distinct CDR3 sequences in its table, and more than 9% of those were observed once. The top ten hold approximately 15% of the sample.

The rearranged segments are TRBV7-6 and TRBJ2-1, with the D gene too uncertain to name. Source: PBMCs, taken on the day of the yellow fever booster vaccination. The TCR comes from a man in his thirties or forties who received the YFV17D yellow fever vaccine. The CDR3 is CASSHILSSYNEQFF. The DNA reads TGTGCCAGCAGCCACATCTTAAGCTCCTACAATGAGCAGTTCTTC.